The entry below gives a single T cell receptor (beta chain) sequence along with its context. The data stem from a study of blood T cells in healthy people across ages. Germline V gives CDR1 LGHNA, CDR2 YSLEER. The germline V and J ends were trimmed by 3 bases and 2 bases, with 8 bases remaining between them. The CDR3 totals 14 residues. Combining a sample-barcoded 5' primer with a J-beta primer mix, a second PCR ran for about 6 to 11 cycles. TCRdb passed the 5' RACE reads through MiXCR, listing each CDR3 protein once. The sample contains over 1,500,000 distinct CDR3 sequences, 30% to 40% of which appear only once. Isolation of PBMCs gave at least 6 million cells per sample.

This chain links TRBV4-3 with TRBJ1-5; no clear D. The sequenced sample consisted of blood. This clonotype was sampled from a human donor in good health. DNA of the CDR3: TGCGCCAGCAGCCAGTTCACCGGCAATCAGCCCCAGCATTTT. Its protein product is CASSQFTGNQPQHF.